Below, 6 T cell receptor beta chains from the same sample are listed, as sequenced in a study of cytomegalovirus exposure and HLA in healthy donors (dated by TCRdb to between 2016 and 2019). Library prep was done by the immunoSEQ multiplex PCR assay. For the multiplex PCR, a mixture combining 60 forward primers for TCR Vbeta segments and 13 reverse primers for TCR Jbeta segments was used. TCRdb holds this immuneACCESS table with in-frame rearrangements only. Some clones are missing; in checked studies, unresolved V genes explain under half, and the rest has no known cause. The sample contains roughly 120,000 clones, roughly 70% of them found a single time. 0.85% to 0.9% of the sample lies in the top ten. Sequenced: PBMCs. The receptor source for this set is a woman aged 25-40 years in good health and CMV-seronegative.

The J gene is TRBJ2-6, the V gene TRBV7-6, with a possible D match to TRBD1 (5 bases). V lost 4 bases to trimming and J lost 0 bases, with 10 bases between them. The CDR3 totals 16 residues. Germline V CDR1 and CDR2: SGHVS, FNYEAQ. CDR3 in DNA: TGTGCCAGCAGCTCCAGGGTAACCTCTGGGGCCAACGTCCTGACTTTC. This encodes CASSSRVTSGANVLTF.

The gene calls are TRBV19 and TRBJ1-4, with D perhaps matching TRBD1 (5 bases). Per the germline V gene, CDR1 is LNHDA and CDR2 is SQIVND (reference sequence). The CDR3 totals 15 residues. The V end was cut by 1 base, the J end by 7 bases, with 13 bases between. The CDR3 region is CASSIGGRGAEKLFF. CDR3 in DNA: TGTGCCAGTAGTATAGGAGGAAGGGGCGCTGAAAAACTGTTTTTT.

This clone occurred once. The J gene is TRBJ1-2, the V gene TRBV5-4; TRBD1 matches 7 bases. The V gene's germline CDR1 is SGHNT and CDR2 YYREEE (reference sequence). V shed 4 bases and J 5 bases; nucleotides not matched to a gene: 8. The CDR3 loop spans 14 amino acids. The CDR3: CASSQGTARYGYTF. The CDR3 bases are TGTGCCAGCAGCCAAGGGACAGCGCGGTATGGCTACACCTTC.

This clone was detected only once. J is TRBJ2-1 and V is TRBV4-2; 13 bases align to TRBD2. CDR3 length equals 18 residues. The V gene's germline CDR1 is LGHNA and CDR2 YNFKEQ. After removal of 0 bases from V and 0 bases from J, the junction contained 2 bases not matched to a gene. The CDR3 bases are TGTGCCAGCAGCCAAGATTGGACTAGCGGGAGCTCCTACAATGAGCAGTTCTTC. Its protein product is CASSQDWTSGSSYNEQFF.

The J gene is TRBJ2-2, the V gene TRBV11-3, with 9 bases identical to TRBD1. The CDR3 covers 18 residues. The germline gives CDR1 SGHNT, CDR2 YENEEA. J gave up 0 bases and V 5 bases, and 10 bases lay outside the gene matches. The CDR3 DNA sequence: TGTGCCAGCAGCAATAGACAGGGGGGAACCGCGAACACCGGGGAGCTGTTTTTT. It encodes CASSNRQGGTANTGELFF. Variable domain in full (rest from reference TRBV11-3 and TRBJ2-2): EAGVVQSPRYKIIEKKQPVAFWCNPISGHNTLYWYLQNLGQGPELLIRYENEEAVDDSQLPKDRFSAERLKGVDSTLKIQPAELGDSAVYLCASSNRQGGTANTGELFFGEGSRLTVL.

This chain links TRBV19 with TRBJ1-4; TRBD1 is a possible D gene (5 bases). CDR3 length: 16 amino acids. The V gene lost 6 bases and the J gene lost 0 bases, with 14 bases spanning the gap. CDR1 and CDR2 from the germline V gene are LNHDA and SQIVND (reference sequence). CDR3 DNA sequence: TGTGCCAGTAGCCTCAACGGGGGGGCAACTAATGAAAAACTGTTTTTT. Encoded protein: CASSLNGGATNEKLFF.